The sequence of this T cell receptor (beta chain) was determined in a study of cytomegalovirus exposure and HLA in healthy donors (dated 2017 in TCRdb). Regarding the complete study: According to a later analysis, one platform produced both the approximately 110 validation repertoires and the 666 repertoires of the first cohort. The study was designed to test whether signatures of past pathogen exposure could be identified by cataloging public T cell receptors. A separate validation cohort of 100 to 150 different subjects was used in addition to the roughly 670-subject first cohort. High-throughput TCR immunosequencing, statistical association of individual TCRs with disease status, and machine learning were combined to predict cytomegalovirus infection status.

Broader findings and caveats from the paper: The authors suggested that the approach could potentially be generalized to other disease states and immunological phenotypes. The classifier was reported to diagnose cytomegalovirus status with high specificity and sensitivity in both the original cohort and the validation cohort. All 120 or so repertoires were used to score co-occurrence in the validation cohort in a later analysis, because that analysis had no HLA typing for the cohort. A total of 150 to 200 TCR beta chains were listed by the study as associated with cytomegalovirus. A few of the identified cytomegalovirus-associated TCR beta chains were confirmed in vitro to be specific for cytomegalovirus antigens. Most TCR sequences were seen in very few donors, while some public TCRs were found in many individuals. Subsequent analysis determined that TCRs grouped into clusters in the first cohort also showed a tendency toward co-occurrence across the roughly 110 validation repertoires, and about 94% of cluster scores exceeded 0.

The method was the immunoSEQ multiplex PCR assay. Per the original workflow: A statistical classification framework was built for diagnosing cytomegalovirus status from the catalog of TCR beta chain sequences. Held by TCRdb, this immuneACCESS table contains in-frame sequences only and omits some clones. Under half of the omission traces to an unresolved V gene where checked; the cause of the rest is unknown. The V and J calls and clone size come from that table; D and trimming were worked out from the DNA. The sample table contains roughly 100,000 clones; only one count was recorded for less than 90% of them. 1.5% to 2% of the sample belongs to the ten largest clones. With regard to this clone: Its antigen has not been determined. The input lacks base qualities; no much larger clone sits a single base away.

The CDR3 has 15 amino acids, counting the end cysteine and phenylalanine. The DNA shown is the 45-base CDR3, in frame from base 1. CDR1 LNHDA and CDR2 SQIVND were looked up in the germline V gene (reference sequence). Trimming removed 4 bases from V and 5 bases from J, leaving 15 bases between the germline ends. The donors belonged to the validation cohort of about 110 subjects, which was separate from the approximately 700-subject first cohort. Sequenced sample: PBMCs. The sequence derives from a woman between 18 and 30 years old in good health and CMV-seropositive. The rearranged chain carries TRBV19 and TRBJ1-5; the D gene identity is not certain. The CDR3 protein is CASSRTASGDQPQHF. The nucleotide sequence reads TGTGCCAGTAGTAGGACGGCTTCCGGGGATCAGCCCCAGCATTTT. The full variable domain, completed from the reference TRBV19 and TRBJ1-5 proteins outside the CDR3, reads DGGITQSPKYLFRKEGQNVTLSCEQNLNHDAMYWYRQDPGQGLRLIYYSQIVNDFQKGDIAEGYSVSREKKESFPLTVTSAQKNPTAFYLCASSRTASGDQPQHFGDGTRLSIL.